This TCR beta chain was recorded in a study of beta chain features in type 1 diabetes. The CDR3 runs 13 residues. V lost 8 bases, J lost 4 bases, and 14 bases lay in between. Per germline, CDR1 SSHAT and CDR2 FNYEAQ (reference sequence). As every portion of the isolated RNA was reverse transcribed, the sequencing read expressed TCRB transcripts. Profiling relied on immunoSEQ multiplex PCR, and the TCRdb table lists in-frame clones only, not all of them. The top ten clones hold roughly 0.066% of a sample with 450,000 to 600,000 clones, approximately 31% of them seen once. This clonotype was obtained from a man younger than 30 in good health. The chain combines TRBV7-7 with TRBJ2-5, with no clear D. The specimen was naive CD4+ T cells from blood. CDR3 residues: CASGRQFGETQYF. Here the CDR3 DNA reads TGTGCCAGCGGGCGACAATTTGGAGAGACCCAGTACTTC.